This is a list of T cell receptor beta chains from one sample in a study of blood T cell repertoires in COVID-19. Here immunoSEQ multiplex PCR was the method, and the copy in TCRdb shows in-frame clones only, minus some. The profile shows some 180,000 clones, 70% to 90% of them singletons. Input material: peripheral blood. These receptor sequences come from a man aged 60-69 years with active or convalescent COVID-19. CDR3s include the opening cysteine and the closing phenylalanine or tryptophan. D genes are given only for firm matches. The size field is filled for only some rows; it gives once, few, many or a size class.

TGTGCCAGCAGAAGGACTAGCGGGGGGACAGATACGCAGTATTTT CASRRTSGGTDTQYF 15 TRBV6-5 TRBD2 TRBJ2-3 -
TGTGCCAGCAGTTACGCACAGGGTAGCTATGGCTACACCTTC CASSYAQGSYGYTF 14 TRBV6-6 - TRBJ1-2 -
TGTGCCAGCAGTGTTCCGGACAGGGGGCGCTTCTCCTACGAGCAGTACTTC CASSVPDRGRFSYEQYF 17 TRBV6-1 TRBD1 TRBJ2-7 -
TGCAGTGCTAGTAAAGACAGAGTCTATGGCTACACCTTC CSASKDRVYGYTF 13 TRBV20-1 - TRBJ1-2 -
TGTGCCAGCAGCTTGTCGGGGGCGAACACCGGGGAGCTGTTTTTT CASSLSGANTGELFF 15 TRBV5-6 - TRBJ2-2 -
TGTGCCAGCAGGGCTCGGGAAGGGAAAGAGACCCAGTACTTC CASRAREGKETQYF 14 TRBV3-1/TRBV3-2 - TRBJ2-5 -
TGTGCCAGCAGCCAACTACGATTATCTGGAAACACCATATATTTT CASSQLRLSGNTIYF 15 TRBV3-1/TRBV3-2 - TRBJ1-3 -
TGTGCCAGCAGCGTCAAGGGACAGTCACGAGAAGCTTTCTTT CASSVKGQSREAFF 14 TRBV3-1/TRBV3-2 TRBD1 TRBJ1-1 -
TGTGCCAGCAGTCACAACCCGGGACAGGGGTTTAACTATGGCTACACCTTC CASSHNPGQGFNYGYTF 17 TRBV6-6 TRBD1 TRBJ1-2 -
TGTGCCAGTAGTCCCAGGGGGACTAACTATGGCTACACCTTC CASSPRGTNYGYTF 14 TRBV19 TRBD1 TRBJ1-2 -
TGTGCCAGCAGCAGGACCAATAACTGGGAGGGCTACACCTTC CASSRTNNWEGYTF 14 TRBV5-5 - TRBJ1-2 -
TGTGCCAGCAGTGAGGTAGCGTCCACAGATACGCAGTATTTT CASSEVASTDTQYF 14 TRBV2 - TRBJ2-3 -
TGTGCCAGCAGCCAATGGGGGCCGGGGGGCCGGTTGAACACTGAAGCTTTCTTT CASSQWGPGGRLNTEAFF 18 TRBV7-9 - TRBJ1-1 -
TGCGCCAGCAGTCAGACAGGGGCTGGAAACACCATATATTTT CASSQTGAGNTIYF 14 TRBV4-1 TRBD1 TRBJ1-3 -
TGTGCCAGCAGTTTAGAGGCAGGGGGTAATTCACCCCTCCACTTT CASSLEAGGNSPLHF 15 TRBV27 TRBD1 TRBJ1-6 -
TGTGCCAGCAGTTTACCCGGACAGGGGAGAGGGGAGACCCAGTACTTC CASSLPGQGRGETQYF 16 TRBV28 TRBD1 TRBJ2-5 -
TGTGCCAGCAGCAGGGGTAGCGGGGGGGCAACCACGTTTAGCACAGATACGCAGTATTTT CASSRGSGGATTFSTDTQYF 20 TRBV4-2 TRBD2 TRBJ2-3 once
TGTGCCACCAGCAGAGATCTCGGAGGGTCCTATGGCTACACCTTC CATSRDLGGSYGYTF 15 TRBV15 - TRBJ1-2 -
TGCGCCAGCAACAACCCGGGACAGGGGGACGGGGAGCTGTTTTTT CASNNPGQGDGELFF 15 TRBV5-1 TRBD1 TRBJ2-2 -
TGCGCCAGCAGCTTGGCGGTGAACACTGAAGCTTTCTTT CASSLAVNTEAFF 13 TRBV5-1 - TRBJ1-1 -
TGTGCCAGCAGTCTCCAGGGAAACGAGCAGTACTTC CASSLQGNEQYF 12 TRBV6-5 - TRBJ2-7 once
TGTGCCAGCAGTGGCGATAGCGGGGGGGATAATGAGCAGTTCTTC CASSGDSGGDNEQFF 15 TRBV2 TRBD2 TRBJ2-1 -
TGTGCCAGCAGCTCGGACAGCTACACTGAAGCTTTCTTT CASSSDSYTEAFF 13 TRBV7-3 - TRBJ1-1 few
TGTGCCAGCAGGGGGAGGGGGGCCCAAGAGACCCAGTACTTC CASRGRGAQETQYF 14 TRBV11-3 - TRBJ2-5 -
TGCGCCAGCAGCCTCCAGGGGGTCGCTGGAAACACCATATATTTT CASSLQGVAGNTIYF 15 TRBV4-1 TRBD1 TRBJ1-3 -
TGCAGCGTTAGGACACGCCAAGAGACCCAGTACTTC CSVRTRQETQYF 12 TRBV29-1 - TRBJ2-5 -
TGTGCCAGCAGCCGACAGGGAATGAACACTGAAGCTTTCTTT CASSRQGMNTEAFF 14 TRBV7-9 TRBD1 TRBJ1-1 -